This T cell receptor (beta chain) was recorded in a study of T cell repertoires in cytomegalovirus infection. Study at large: In the study, CMV epitopes included recently identified HLA-C-restricted and well-studied HLA-B-restricted ones. CMV infection plus the matching HLA type was flagged by public TCR beta signatures. Study-wide results and limits: The ex vivo response was dominated by HLA-C-restricted CMV-specific TCR beta clonotypes. Cumulative frequency (of public TCR beta family members) identified carriers of CMV plus the relevant HLA.

TCRdb reprocessed the reads with MiXCR, giving one entry per CDR3 protein. The sample has fewer than 350,000 distinct CDR3 sequences, roughly 28% seen once; the top ten hold roughly 20%. This clonotype was recorded at least ten times. No antigen is known for it. This CDR3 is built from 14 residues. The germline V gene encodes CDR1 LNHDA and CDR2 SQIVND (reference sequence). The germline V and J ends were trimmed by 7 bases and 2 bases, with 15 bases remaining between them. Source: cultured PBMCs, taken from culture after CMV antigen stimulation. This chain connects TRBV19 to TRBJ2-7; TRBD2 is a possible D gene (5 bases). This TCR was sampled from a human donor in good health (CMV status not recorded). Some clones in this sample may be carry-over from other donors' samples. The CDR3 nucleotides are TGTGCCAGTACCCCGGGAAGTGCCCCCTACGAGCAGTACTTC. Translation gives CASTPGSAPYEQYF.